The 3 T cell receptor beta chains in this list originate from one sample, sequenced in a study of T cells in localized non-small cell lung cancer. The table came from immunoSEQ multiplex PCR; TCRdb's copy has only in-frame clones and leaves some out. The repertoire holds roughly 1,400 clones, with about 40% as singletons. Sequenced here: lung tumor tissue, sampled before any cancer treatment. Receptors originate from a female donor aged 60 or older with stage II lung adenocarcinoma.

As regards this clone: The junction does not match germline at one end; this may be a read error. V and J are TRBV28 and TRBJ2-7; 9 nucleotides agree with TRBD2. CDR1 is MDHEN, CDR2 SYDVKM, per germline. This CDR3 contains 15 residues. The CDR3 nucleotides are TGTGCCAGCAGTGAGCGGGGGGCGGTTTTATACGAGCAGTACTTT. Residues: CASSERGAVLYEQYF.

The rearrangement uses TRBV30 and TRBJ1-5, with D unclear. V was clipped by 0 bases and J by 5 bases, with 5 bases between them. The CDR3 is made up of 12 amino acids. The V gene's germline CDR1 is GTSNPN and CDR2 SVGIG (reference sequence). CDR3 residues: CAWSVRYQPQHF. The CDR3 bases are TGTGCCTGGAGTGTAAGATATCAGCCCCAGCATTTT.

This clone was counted only a few times. The chain combines TRBV28 with TRBJ1-1, with a weak D call TRBD1 (6 bases). Germline lookup yields CDR1 MDHEN and CDR2 SYDVKM. The CDR3 sequence is 15 residues long. The V and J ends lost 6 bases and 1 base respectively, with 15 bases between them. CDR3 bases: TGTGCCAGCAGGGTACAGGGTGGGTGGAACACTGAAGCTTTCTTT. It is translated as CASRVQGGWNTEAFF.